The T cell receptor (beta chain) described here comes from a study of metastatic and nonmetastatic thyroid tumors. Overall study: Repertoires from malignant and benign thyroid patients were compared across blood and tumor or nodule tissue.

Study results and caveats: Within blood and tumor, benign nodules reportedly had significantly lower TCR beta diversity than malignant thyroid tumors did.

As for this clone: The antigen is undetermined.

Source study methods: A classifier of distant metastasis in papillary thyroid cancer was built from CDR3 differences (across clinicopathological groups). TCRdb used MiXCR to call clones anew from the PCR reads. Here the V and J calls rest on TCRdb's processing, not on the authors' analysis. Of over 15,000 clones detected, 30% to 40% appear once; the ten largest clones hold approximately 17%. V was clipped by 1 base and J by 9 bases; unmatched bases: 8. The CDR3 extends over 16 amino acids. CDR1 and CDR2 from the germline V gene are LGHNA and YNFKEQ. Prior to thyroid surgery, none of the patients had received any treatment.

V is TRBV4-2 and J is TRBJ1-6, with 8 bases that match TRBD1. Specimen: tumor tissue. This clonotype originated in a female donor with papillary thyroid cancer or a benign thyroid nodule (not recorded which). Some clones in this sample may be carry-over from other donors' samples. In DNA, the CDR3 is TGTGCCAGCAGCCAAGCGTTGGCACAGGGGGTTTCACCCCTCCACTTT. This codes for CASSQALAQGVSPLHF.